This T cell receptor (beta chain) appears in the sequencing data of a study of blood T cell repertoires in COVID-19. Looking at the study overall: Sources were T cells, B-cell-depleted T cells, or PBMCs; the material itself was cDNA or gDNA.

In the authors' methods: Amplification with reference gene primers provided the estimates of nucleated cell counts. Clones were sequenced by immunoSEQ multiplex PCR, and TCRdb holds only the in-frame ones, with some missing. V, J and clone size derive from that table, while D and trimming were established from the DNA sequence. The repertoire holds tens of thousands of clones, with almost 80% as singletons. The sample consisted of peripheral blood. This receptor was identified in a man aged 80 or over with acute or convalescent COVID-19.

The DNA for the CDR3 is TGTGCCAGCAGTTCCTTGGACAGGGGGAACACTGAAGCTTTCTTT. Translating it yields CASSSLDRGNTEAFF. The rearrangement joins TRBV28 to TRBJ1-1, with 9 bases matching TRBD1. This CDR3 has 15 residues. V gave up 4 bases and J gave up 1 base; unmatched junction bases: 4. From germline, CDR1 is MDHEN and CDR2 SYDVKM.